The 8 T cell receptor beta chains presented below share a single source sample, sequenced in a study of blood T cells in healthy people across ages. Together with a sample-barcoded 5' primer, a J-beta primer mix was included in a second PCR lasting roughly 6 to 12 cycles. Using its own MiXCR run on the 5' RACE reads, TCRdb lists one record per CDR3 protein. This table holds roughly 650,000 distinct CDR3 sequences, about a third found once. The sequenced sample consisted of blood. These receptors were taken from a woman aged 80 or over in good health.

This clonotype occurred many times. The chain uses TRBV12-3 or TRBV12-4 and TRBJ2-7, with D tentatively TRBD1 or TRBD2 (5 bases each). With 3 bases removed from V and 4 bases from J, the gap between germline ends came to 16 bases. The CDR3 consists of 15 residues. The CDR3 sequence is CASSFLLGVGYEQYF. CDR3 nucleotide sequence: TGTGCCAGCAGTTTCCTACTGGGGGTTGGATACGAGCAGTACTTC.

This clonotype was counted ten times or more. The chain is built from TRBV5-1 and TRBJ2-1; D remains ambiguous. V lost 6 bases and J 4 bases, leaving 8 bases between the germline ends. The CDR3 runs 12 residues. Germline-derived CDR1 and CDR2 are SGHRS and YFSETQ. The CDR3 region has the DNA TGCGCCAGCACCTACAGTTACAATGAGCAGTTCTTC. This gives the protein CASTYSYNEQFF.

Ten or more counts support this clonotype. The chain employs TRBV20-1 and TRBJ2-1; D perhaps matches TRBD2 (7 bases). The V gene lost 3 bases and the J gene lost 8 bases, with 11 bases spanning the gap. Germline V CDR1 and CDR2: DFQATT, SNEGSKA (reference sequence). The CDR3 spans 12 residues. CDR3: CSASPGGHEQFF. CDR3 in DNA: TGCAGTGCTAGCCCGGGGGGCCATGAGCAGTTCTTC.

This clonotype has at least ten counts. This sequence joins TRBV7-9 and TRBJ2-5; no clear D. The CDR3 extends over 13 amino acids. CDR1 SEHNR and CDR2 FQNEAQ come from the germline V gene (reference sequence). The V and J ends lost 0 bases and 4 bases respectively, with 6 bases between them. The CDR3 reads CASSLASVETQYF. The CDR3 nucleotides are TGTGCCAGCAGCTTAGCGTCAGTAGAGACCCAGTACTTC.

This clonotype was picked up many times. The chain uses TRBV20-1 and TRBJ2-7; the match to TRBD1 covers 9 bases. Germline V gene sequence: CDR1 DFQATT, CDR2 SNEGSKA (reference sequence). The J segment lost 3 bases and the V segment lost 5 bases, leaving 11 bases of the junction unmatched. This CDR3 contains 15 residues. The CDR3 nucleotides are TGCAGTGCTCAATTTACAGGGGGCCCCCACTACGAGCAGTACTTC. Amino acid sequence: CSAQFTGGPHYEQYF.

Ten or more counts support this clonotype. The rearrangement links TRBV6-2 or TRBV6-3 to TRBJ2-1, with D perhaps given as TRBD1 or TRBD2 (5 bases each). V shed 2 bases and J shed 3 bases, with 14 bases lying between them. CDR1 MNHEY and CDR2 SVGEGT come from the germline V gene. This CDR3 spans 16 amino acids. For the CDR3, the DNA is TGTGCCAGCAGTTACGGGACGTCGCCTCTCTACAATGAGCAGTTCTTC. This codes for CASSYGTSPLYNEQFF.

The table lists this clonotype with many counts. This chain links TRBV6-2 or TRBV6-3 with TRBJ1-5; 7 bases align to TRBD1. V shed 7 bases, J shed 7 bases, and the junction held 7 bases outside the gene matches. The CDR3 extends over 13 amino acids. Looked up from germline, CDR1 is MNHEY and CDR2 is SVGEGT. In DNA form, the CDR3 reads TGTGCCAGCACAGACAGGGCGAGGCAGCCCCAGCATTTT. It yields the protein CASTDRARQPQHF.

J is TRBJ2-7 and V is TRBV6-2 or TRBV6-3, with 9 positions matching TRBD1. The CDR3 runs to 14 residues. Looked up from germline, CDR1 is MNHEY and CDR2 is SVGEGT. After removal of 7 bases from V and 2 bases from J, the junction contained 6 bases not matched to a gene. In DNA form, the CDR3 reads TGTGCCAGCACGGACAGGGGCATTACCTACGAGCAGTACTTC. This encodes CASTDRGITYEQYF.